The clone carrying this T cell receptor beta chain has a handful of counts. Its antigen is still unknown. One end of the junction varies from germline; a read error may be responsible. The CDR3 has 15 amino acids. Looked up from germline, CDR1 is SGHTA and CDR2 is FQGNSA. This sample is part of a study of T cells after yellow fever vaccination. Template switching by 5'RACE produced TCR cDNA, adding a universal primer site and UMIs. TCRdb passed the 5' RACE reads through MiXCR, listing each CDR3 protein once. Of hundreds of thousands of distinct CDR3 sequences in the sample, about 19% were seen once. Broader study findings: It was a weaker secondary response, yet one that peaked faster, at day 5 versus 15. Overlap between CD4 and CD8 compartments was detected for a small share of clonotypes. One caveat is that FACS-sorted repertoires could contain abundant clonotypes contaminating from the bulk population.

The chain is built from TRBV7-2 and TRBJ2-1; TRBD2 matches at 9 bases. This sequence originates from a man aged 25-40 years who received the YFV17D yellow fever vaccine. Material: PBMCs, obtained 15 days after the yellow fever booster vaccination. CDR3 in DNA: TGTGCCAGCAGCGTAGCGGGAGTAAGCTACAATGAGCAGTTCTTC. Its translation is CASSVAGVSYNEQFF.